This T cell receptor (beta chain) stems from a study of T cell repertoires in cytomegalovirus infection. Overall study context: Public TCR beta signatures provided an indication of both CMV infection and a matching HLA type.

Study results and caveats: HLA-C-restricted, CMV-specific TCR beta clonotypes were dominant ex vivo. Based on cumulative public TCR beta family frequency, carriers of CMV plus the relevant HLA were identified.

This clonotype was picked up a small number of times. The antigen is not known. The CDR3 has 14 residues. V shed 6 bases, J shed 6 bases, and the junction held 6 bases outside the gene matches. TCRdb reprocessed the reads with MiXCR, giving one entry per CDR3 protein. The sample yields 150,000 to 200,000 distinct CDR3 sequences, about 30% seen once. Sequenced input: PBMCs. The chain has TRBV12-3 or TRBV12-4 and TRBJ2-7; TRBD1 matches 12 bases. This sequence originates from a human donor in good health (CMV status not recorded). Some clones in this sample may be carry-over from other donors' samples. Here the CDR3 reads CASSTGQGALEQYF. The DNA for the CDR3 is TGTGCCAGCAGCACGGGACAGGGGGCCCTCGAGCAGTACTTC.